The present entry profiles one T cell receptor (beta chain) with its context. These data belong to a study of blood T cell repertoires in COVID-19. Study as a whole: Samples taken during acute and convalescent COVID-19 were collected in the United States, Italy and Spain. The cDNA or gDNA used as material had been derived from T cells, B-cell-depleted T cells, or PBMCs.

Original processing notes: Using reference gene primer amplification, nucleated cell counts were estimated. The method was immunoSEQ multiplex PCR; TCRdb's version includes in-frame clones alone and lacks a portion of them. The V and J calls and the clone size are those of that table, but D and trimming were determined from the DNA. This sample carries 13,000 to 15,000 clones, 85% to 90% of them seen once, and the ten largest clones take about 15%. The germline gives CDR1 KGHDR, CDR2 SFDVKD. This CDR3 has 17 residues. The trim removed 3 bases at V and 4 bases at J, leaving 11 bases unmatched. The chain couples TRBV24-1 to TRBJ2-5; 9 bases align to TRBD2. The sequence was obtained from a man aged 50-60 years with active COVID-19. Sequenced material: peripheral blood. The CDR3 reads CATSDMAGGPEGETQYF. The CDR3 DNA sequence: TGTGCCACCAGTGATATGGCGGGAGGGCCGGAAGGAGAGACCCAGTACTTC.